This T cell receptor (beta chain) was recorded in a study of OX40 agonist ivuxolimab in advanced cancers. Study details: People who had prior anti-PD-1, anti-PD-L1 or anti-CTLA-4 therapy could take part, and about 37% had some.

The germline V gene has CDR1 SGHVS and CDR2 FQNEAQ. The CDR3 loop spans 15 amino acids. Deletions cut 1 base from V and 0 bases from J, with 6 bases between. The method was immunoSEQ multiplex PCR; TCRdb's version includes in-frame clones alone and lacks a portion of them. The table shows fewer than 20,000 clones, with around 80% occurring only once. Only one count was recorded for this clone. As yet, its antigen is unknown. General study points: Clonal expansion from baseline to week 6 occurred in both CD4+ and CD8+ T cells. Part of the nonresponder group also had normalized T-cell clonal expansion that was low. The study found among the lowest clonal expansion in partial responders at 0.1-3.0 mg/kg.

This clonotype was obtained from an adult with an advanced solid tumor such as melanoma, head and neck, liver or kidney cancer. The sample consisted of CD4+ or CD8+ T cells sorted from blood, taken in a trial of the OX40 agonist ivuxolimab. The chain employs TRBV7-8 and TRBJ1-4, with no clear D. CDR3 region: CASSLGVATNEKLFF. CDR3 sequence (DNA): TGTGCCAGCAGCTTAGGGGTAGCAACTAATGAAAAACTGTTTTTT.